This T cell receptor (beta chain) was profiled in a study of cytomegalovirus exposure and HLA in healthy donors. Study findings and constraints: In vitro data verified three CMV-associated chains as specific for CMV antigens. According to reports, the classifier identified cytomegalovirus status with high specificity and sensitivity.

For this clone: The antigen is unknown.

Assay: immunoSEQ multiplex PCR; the TCRdb copy retains only in-frame clones and omits some. The sample includes 150,000 to 200,000 clones, 75% to 90% of them seen just once. Germline CDR1 SGHTA, CDR2 FQGNSA. Between the trimmed V and J ends, which lost 3 bases and 3 bases, there was a span of 11 bases. This CDR3 is built from 15 residues. The receptor's source is a man between 18 and 35 years old in good health and CMV-seropositive. Sequencing was carried out using PBMCs. The chain combines TRBV7-2 with TRBJ2-2; no firm D call. CDR3 loop: CASSFGRVYTGELFF. The CDR3 region has the DNA TGTGCCAGCAGCTTCGGTCGGGTCTACACCGGGGAGCTGTTTTTT.